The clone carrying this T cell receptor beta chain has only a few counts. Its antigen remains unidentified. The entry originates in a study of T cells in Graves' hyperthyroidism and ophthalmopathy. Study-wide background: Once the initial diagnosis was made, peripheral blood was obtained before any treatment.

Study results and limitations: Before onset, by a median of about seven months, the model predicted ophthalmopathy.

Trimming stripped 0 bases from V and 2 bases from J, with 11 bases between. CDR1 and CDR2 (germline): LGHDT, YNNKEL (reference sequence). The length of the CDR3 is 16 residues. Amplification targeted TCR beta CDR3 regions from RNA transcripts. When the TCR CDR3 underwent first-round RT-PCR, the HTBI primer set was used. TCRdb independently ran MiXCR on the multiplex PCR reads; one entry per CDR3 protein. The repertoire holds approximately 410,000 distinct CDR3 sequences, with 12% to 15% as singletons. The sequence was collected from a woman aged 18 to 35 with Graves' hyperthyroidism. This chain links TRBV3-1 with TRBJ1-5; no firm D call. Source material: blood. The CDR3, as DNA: TGTGCCAGCAGCCAAGATGTGGTGTTGGGCAATCAGCCCCAGCATTTT. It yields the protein CASSQDVVLGNQPQHF.